The clone carrying this T cell receptor beta chain was picked up many times. No antigen is known for it. Findings and caveats of the study: Tumor memory CD4+ T cell TCR gene usage was found to cluster with blood and lymph node memory CD4+ cells and with lymph node naive CD4+ cells.

TCRdb re-analysed the 5' RACE reads in MiXCR, keeping a single row per CDR3 protein. The table has some 45,000 distinct CDR3 sequences, around 26% seen once. From germline, CDR1 is SGHRS and CDR2 YFSETQ. The CDR3 runs to 14 residues. Unmatched junction bases numbered 3, after V lost 0 bases and J lost 3 bases. Sample: naive CD4+ T cells sorted from blood. Sample subset: naive CD4+ T cells, CD4+CD45RA+CD25-. The rearrangement links TRBV5-1 to TRBJ2-7; 7 bases align to TRBD1. The source is a female donor with breast cancer. The CDR3 DNA is TGCGCCAGCAGCTTGGGACAGGGATACTACGAGCAGTACTTC. Its protein is CASSLGQGYYEQYF.